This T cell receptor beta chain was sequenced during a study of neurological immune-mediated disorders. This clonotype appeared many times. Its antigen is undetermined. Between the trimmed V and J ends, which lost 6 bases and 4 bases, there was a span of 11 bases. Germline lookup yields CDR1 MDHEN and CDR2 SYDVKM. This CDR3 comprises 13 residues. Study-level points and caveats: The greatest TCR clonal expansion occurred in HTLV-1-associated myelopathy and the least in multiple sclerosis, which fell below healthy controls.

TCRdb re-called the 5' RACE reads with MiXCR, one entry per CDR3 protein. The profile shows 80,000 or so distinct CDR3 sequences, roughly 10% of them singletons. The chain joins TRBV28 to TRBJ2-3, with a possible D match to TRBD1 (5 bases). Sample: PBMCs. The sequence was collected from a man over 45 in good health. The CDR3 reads CASSHQGADTQYF. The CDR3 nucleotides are TGTGCCAGCAGCCACCAAGGGGCAGATACGCAGTATTTT.